This T cell receptor beta chain was retrieved from a study of vaccination and CD4 T cells after COVID-19. About the research overall: The peptides that stimulated the cells were overlapping spike peptides from SARS-CoV-2, HCoV-NL63, HCoV-OC43 and HCoV-229E.

Indicated treatment: approximately nine-day PBMC culture with coronavirus spike peptide pools or control peptides (ViraFEST assay). The study's findings and limits: Nearly all convalescent vaccine-specific clones, 304 of 307, recognized only SARS-CoV-2 spike.

CDR1 and CDR2 (germline): MDHEN, SYDVKM. This CDR3 spans 13 amino acids. Trimming removed 6 bases from V and 0 bases from J, with 5 bases in between. Oncomine TCR Beta short-read sequencing was applied to DNA from cultured CD4+ T cells. From the PCR reads, TCRdb called clonotypes with MiXCR, one entry per CDR3 protein. The sample lists approximately 15,000 distinct CDR3 sequences, 35% occurring once. Concerning this clonotype itself: No antigen is known for it.

The chain is built from TRBV28 and TRBJ1-4; maybe TRBD1 (5 bases). The sequenced sample was cultured CD4+ T cells from blood. This sequence was found in a human donor with COVID-19. CDR3 residues: CASRTATNEKLFF. The CDR3 nucleotides are TGTGCCAGCAGGACAGCAACTAATGAAAAACTGTTTTTT.